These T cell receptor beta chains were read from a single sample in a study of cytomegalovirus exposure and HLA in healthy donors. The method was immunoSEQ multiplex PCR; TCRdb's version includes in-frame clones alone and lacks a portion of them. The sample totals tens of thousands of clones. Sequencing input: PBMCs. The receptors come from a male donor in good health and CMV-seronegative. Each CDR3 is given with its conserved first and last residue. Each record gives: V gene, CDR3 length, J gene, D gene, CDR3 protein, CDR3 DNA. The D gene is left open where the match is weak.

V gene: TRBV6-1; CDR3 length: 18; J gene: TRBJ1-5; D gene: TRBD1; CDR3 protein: CASSDDGGPGGRDQPQHF; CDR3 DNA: TGTGCCAGCAGTGATGATGGTGGCCCAGGGGGCAGGGATCAGCCCCAGCATTTT
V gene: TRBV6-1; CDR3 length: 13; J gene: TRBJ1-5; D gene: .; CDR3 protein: CASSELKGQPQHF; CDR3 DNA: TGTGCCAGCAGTGAATTGAAGGGGCAGCCCCAGCATTTT
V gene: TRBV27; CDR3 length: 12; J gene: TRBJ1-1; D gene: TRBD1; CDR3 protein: CASRDRGSEAFF; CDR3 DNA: TGTGCCAGCAGGGACAGGGGCTCTGAAGCTTTCTTT
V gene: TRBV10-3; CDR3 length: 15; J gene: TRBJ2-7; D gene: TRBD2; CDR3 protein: CAISEASGSSYEQYF; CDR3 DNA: TGTGCCATCAGTGAAGCTAGCGGGAGCTCCTACGAGCAGTACTTC
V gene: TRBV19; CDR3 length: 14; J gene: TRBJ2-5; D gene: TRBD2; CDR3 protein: CASSIRSGRETQYF; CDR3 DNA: TGTGCCAGTAGTATTCGTAGCGGGAGGGAGACCCAGTACTTC
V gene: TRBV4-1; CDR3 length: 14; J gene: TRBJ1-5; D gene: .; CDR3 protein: CASSRPGRSQPQHF; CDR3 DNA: TGCGCCAGCAGCCGGCCAGGGAGGTCTCAGCCCCAGCATTTT
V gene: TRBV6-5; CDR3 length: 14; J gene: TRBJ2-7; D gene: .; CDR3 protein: CASSYAAVSYEQYF; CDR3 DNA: TGTGCCAGCAGTTACGCGGCGGTCTCCTACGAGCAGTACTTC
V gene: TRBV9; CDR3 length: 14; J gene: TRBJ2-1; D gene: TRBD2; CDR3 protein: CASQGKSGRREQFF; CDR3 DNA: TGTGCCAGCCAGGGAAAAAGCGGGAGGAGAGAGCAGTTCTTC
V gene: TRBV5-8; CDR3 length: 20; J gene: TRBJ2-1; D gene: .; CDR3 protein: CASSIPGQGQTSGFYNEQFF; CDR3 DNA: TGTGCCAGCAGCATACCGGGACAGGGACAAACTAGCGGCTTCTACAATGAGCAGTTCTTC
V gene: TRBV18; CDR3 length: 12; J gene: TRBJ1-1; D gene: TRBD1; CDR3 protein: CASSRQGEQAFF; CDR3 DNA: TGTGCCAGCTCAAGACAGGGAGAGCAAGCTTTCTTT
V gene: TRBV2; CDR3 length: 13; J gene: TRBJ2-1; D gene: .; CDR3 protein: CASSPSGRKEQFF; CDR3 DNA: TGTGCCAGCAGCCCAAGCGGGCGGAAGGAGCAGTTCTTC
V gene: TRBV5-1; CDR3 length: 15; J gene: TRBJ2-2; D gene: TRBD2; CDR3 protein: CASSLTSGRAGELFF; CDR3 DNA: TGCGCCAGCAGCCTGACTAGCGGGAGGGCCGGGGAGCTGTTTTTT
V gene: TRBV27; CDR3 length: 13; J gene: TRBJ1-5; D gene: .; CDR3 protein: CASSREKAQPQHF; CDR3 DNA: TGTGCCAGCAGCCGGGAAAAGGCACAGCCCCAGCATTTT
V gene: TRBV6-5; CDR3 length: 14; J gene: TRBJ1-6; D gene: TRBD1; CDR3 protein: CASSGDRDNSPLHF; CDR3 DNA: TGTGCCAGCAGTGGGGACAGGGATAATTCACCCCTCCACTTT
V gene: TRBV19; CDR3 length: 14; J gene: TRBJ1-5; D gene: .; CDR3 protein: CASSIGGFNQPQHF; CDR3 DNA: TGTGCCAGTAGTATCGGCGGTTTCAATCAGCCCCAGCATTTT
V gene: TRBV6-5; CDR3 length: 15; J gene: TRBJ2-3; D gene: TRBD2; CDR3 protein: CASSRLAGVGDTQYF; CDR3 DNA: TGTGCCAGCAGCCGACTAGCGGGAGTAGGAGATACGCAGTATTTT
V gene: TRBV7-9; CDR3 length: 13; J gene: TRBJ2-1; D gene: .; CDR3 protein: CASSLTSSNEQFF; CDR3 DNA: TGTGCCAGCAGCTTAACTAGCTCGAATGAGCAGTTCTTC
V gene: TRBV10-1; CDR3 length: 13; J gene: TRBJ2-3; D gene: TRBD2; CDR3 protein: CATKREGADTQYF; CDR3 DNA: TGCGCCACCAAGCGGGAGGGGGCAGATACGCAGTATTTT
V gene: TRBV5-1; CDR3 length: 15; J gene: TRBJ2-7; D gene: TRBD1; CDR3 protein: CASSYGQGGLYEQYF; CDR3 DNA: TGCGCCAGCAGCTATGGACAGGGAGGATTGTACGAGCAGTACTTC
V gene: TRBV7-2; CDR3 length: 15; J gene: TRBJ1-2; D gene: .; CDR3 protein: CASSKRRGMEGGYTF; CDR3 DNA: TGTGCCAGCAGCAAGAGACGGGGAATGGAGGGGGGCTACACCTTC
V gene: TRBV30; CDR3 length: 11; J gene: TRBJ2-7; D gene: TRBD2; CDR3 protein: CAWGAGGEQYF; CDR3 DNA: TGTGCCTGGGGAGCGGGAGGCGAGCAGTACTTC
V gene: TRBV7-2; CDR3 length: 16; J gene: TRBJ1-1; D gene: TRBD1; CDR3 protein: CASNKRQGYMNTEAFF; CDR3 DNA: TGTGCCAGCAACAAACGACAGGGCTATATGAACACTGAAGCTTTCTTT
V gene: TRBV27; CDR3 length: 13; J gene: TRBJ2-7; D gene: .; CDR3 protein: CASRGFLGYEQYF; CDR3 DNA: TGTGCCAGCCGGGGGTTCCTGGGCTACGAGCAGTACTTC
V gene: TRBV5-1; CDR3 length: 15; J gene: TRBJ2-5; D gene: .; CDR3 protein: CASDPGGGSQETQYF; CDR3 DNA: TGCGCCAGCGACCCCGGGGGTGGGAGCCAAGAGACCCAGTACTTC
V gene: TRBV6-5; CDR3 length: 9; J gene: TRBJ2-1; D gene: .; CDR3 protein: CAPSPGGFF; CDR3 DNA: TGTGCCCCCAGTCCCGGCGGGTTCTTC
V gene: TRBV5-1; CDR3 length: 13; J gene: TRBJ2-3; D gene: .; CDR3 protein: CASSLSLTDTQYF; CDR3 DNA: TGCGCCAGCAGCTTGTCTCTCACAGATACGCAGTATTTT
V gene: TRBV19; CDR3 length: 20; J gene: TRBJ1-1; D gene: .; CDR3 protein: CASSIRWFIRTVRGEAEAFF; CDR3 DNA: TGTGCCAGTAGTATTAGATGGTTTATAAGGACAGTACGGGGGGAAGCTGAAGCTTTCTTT
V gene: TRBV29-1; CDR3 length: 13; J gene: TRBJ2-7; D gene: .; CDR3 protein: CSASRDTSYEQYF; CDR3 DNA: TGCAGCGCTTCCCGGGACACCTCCTACGAGCAGTACTTC
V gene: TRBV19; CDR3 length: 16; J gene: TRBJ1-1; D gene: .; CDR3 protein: CASSPLPGQMNTEAFF; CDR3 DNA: TGTGCCAGTAGTCCGTTACCGGGACAAATGAACACTGAAGCTTTCTTT
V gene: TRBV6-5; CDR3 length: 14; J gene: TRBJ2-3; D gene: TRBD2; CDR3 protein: CASSYSGSGYTQYF; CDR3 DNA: TGTGCCAGCAGTTACTCGGGTAGCGGGTATACGCAGTATTTT
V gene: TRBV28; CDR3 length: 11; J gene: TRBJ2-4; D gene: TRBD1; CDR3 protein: CASNRGDIQYF; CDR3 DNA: TGTGCCAGCAACAGGGGGGACATTCAGTACTTC
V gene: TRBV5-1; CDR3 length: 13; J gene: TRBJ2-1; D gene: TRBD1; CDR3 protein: CASSGTVYNEQFF; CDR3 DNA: TGCGCCAGTTCCGGGACAGTGTATAATGAGCAGTTCTTC
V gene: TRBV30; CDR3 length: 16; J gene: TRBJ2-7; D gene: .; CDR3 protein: CAWSRGGTGSSDEQYF; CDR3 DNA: TGTGCCTGGAGCCGGGGGGGGACAGGGTCGTCCGACGAGCAGTACTTC
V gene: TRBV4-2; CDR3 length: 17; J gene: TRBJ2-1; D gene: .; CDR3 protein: CASSQSPGLGTYNEQFF; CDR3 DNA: TGTGCCAGCAGCCAATCCCCGGGACTGGGTACTTACAATGAGCAGTTCTTC
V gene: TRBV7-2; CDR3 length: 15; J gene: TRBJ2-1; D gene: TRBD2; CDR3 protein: CASSPQREAYNEQFF; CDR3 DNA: TGTGCCAGCAGCCCCCAGCGGGAGGCCTACAATGAGCAGTTCTTC
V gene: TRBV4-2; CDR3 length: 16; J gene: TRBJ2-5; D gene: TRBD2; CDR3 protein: CASSQAEGTSLETQYF; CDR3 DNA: TGTGCCAGCAGCCAAGCGGAGGGGACTAGCCTAGAGACCCAGTACTTC
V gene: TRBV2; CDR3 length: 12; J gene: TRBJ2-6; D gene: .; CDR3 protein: CATAGPANVLTF; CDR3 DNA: TGTGCCACCGCGGGCCCGGCCAACGTCCTGACTTTC
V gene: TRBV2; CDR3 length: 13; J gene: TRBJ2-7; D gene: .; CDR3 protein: CASRKQSSYEQYF; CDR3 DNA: TGTGCCAGCAGGAAACAGAGCTCCTACGAGCAGTACTTC
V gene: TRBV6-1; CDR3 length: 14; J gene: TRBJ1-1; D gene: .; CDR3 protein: CASSQQGSGTEAFF; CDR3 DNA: TGTGCCAGCAGCCAACAGGGTTCGGGCACTGAAGCTTTCTTT
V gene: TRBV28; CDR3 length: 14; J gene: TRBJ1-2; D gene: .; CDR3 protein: CASSLRDPHYGYTF; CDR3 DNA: TGTGCCAGCAGTTTGCGGGATCCTCACTATGGCTACACCTTC
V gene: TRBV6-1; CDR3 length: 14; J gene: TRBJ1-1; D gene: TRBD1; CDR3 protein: CASSWTGMNTEAFF; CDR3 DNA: TGTGCCAGCAGCTGGACAGGGATGAACACTGAAGCTTTCTTT
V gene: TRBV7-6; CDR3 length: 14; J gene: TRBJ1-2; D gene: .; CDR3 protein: CASSDGVSGYGYTF; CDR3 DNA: TGTGCCAGCAGCGACGGGGTCTCTGGTTATGGCTACACCTTC
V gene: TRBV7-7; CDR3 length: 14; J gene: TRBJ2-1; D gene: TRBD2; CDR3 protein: CASSSSGSENEQFF; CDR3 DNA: TGTGCTAGCAGCTCTAGCGGGAGTGAGAATGAGCAGTTCTTC
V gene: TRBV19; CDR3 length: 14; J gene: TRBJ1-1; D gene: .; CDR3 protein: CASSIGGGVTEAFF; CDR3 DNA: TGTGCCAGTAGTATAGGCGGAGGGGTAACTGAAGCTTTCTTT
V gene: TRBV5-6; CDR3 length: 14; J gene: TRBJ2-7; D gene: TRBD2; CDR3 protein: CASSFQREIYEQYF; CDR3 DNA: TGTGCCAGCAGCTTCCAGCGGGAGATTTACGAGCAGTACTTC
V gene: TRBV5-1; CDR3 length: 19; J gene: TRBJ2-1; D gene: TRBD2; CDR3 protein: CASSDQLAGVHTFYNEQFF; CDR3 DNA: TGCGCCAGCAGCGACCAACTAGCGGGGGTACACACTTTTTACAATGAGCAGTTCTTC
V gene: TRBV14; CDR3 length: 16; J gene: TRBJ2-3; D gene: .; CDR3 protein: CASSLVFATSTDTQYF; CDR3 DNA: TGTGCCAGCAGCCTTGTTTTCGCAACTAGCACAGATACGCAGTATTTT
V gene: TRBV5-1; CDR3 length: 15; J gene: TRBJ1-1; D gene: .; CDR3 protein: CASSLRTERNTEAFF; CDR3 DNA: TGCGCCAGCAGCTTGCGTACAGAAAGGAACACTGAAGCTTTCTTT
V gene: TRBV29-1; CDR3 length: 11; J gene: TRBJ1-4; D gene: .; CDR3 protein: CSAQMNEKLFF; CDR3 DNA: TGCAGCGCCCAGATGAATGAAAAACTGTTTTTT
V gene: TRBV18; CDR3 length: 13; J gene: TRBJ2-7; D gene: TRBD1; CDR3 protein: CASLNRGSYEQYF; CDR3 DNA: TGTGCCAGCTTGAACAGGGGGTCCTACGAGCAGTACTTC
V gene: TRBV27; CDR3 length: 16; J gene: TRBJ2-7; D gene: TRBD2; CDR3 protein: CASSLLGGTGDYEQYF; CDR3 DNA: TGTGCCAGCAGTTTATTGGGGGGGACGGGAGACTACGAGCAGTACTTC
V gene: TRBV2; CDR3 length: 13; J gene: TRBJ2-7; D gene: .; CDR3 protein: CASGRREGDEQYF; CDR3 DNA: TGTGCCAGCGGTCGGCGGGAAGGGGACGAGCAGTACTTC
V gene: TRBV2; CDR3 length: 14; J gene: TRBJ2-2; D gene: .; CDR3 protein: CASTVQGSTGELFF; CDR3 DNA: TGTGCCAGCACGGTGCAGGGAAGCACCGGGGAGCTGTTTTTT
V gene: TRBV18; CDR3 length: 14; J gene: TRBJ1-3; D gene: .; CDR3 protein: CASSPPEQGNTIYF; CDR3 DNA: TGTGCCAGCTCACCACCGGAGCAGGGAAACACCATATATTTT